The 25 T cell receptor beta chains in this list originate from one sample, sequenced in a study of shared clonotypes between healthy human individuals (dated by TCRdb to about 2020). To prepare the library, the immunoSEQ multiplex PCR assay was applied. Here the immuneACCESS table is served through TCRdb, limited to in-frame sequences with V and J called. Missing clones are a known gap in these copies; in checked studies unresolved V genes cover under half, and the rest lacks a known reason. The sample has about 2.4 million clones on record, more than 80% of them singletons. Together, the top ten hold about 0.13% of the sample. The sample was naive CD4+ T cells sorted from blood. The cell subset or site label for this specimen denotes: CD45RA+ positively selected. The receptors here all came from a man aged 18 to 30 in good health.

The chain employs TRBV18 and TRBJ2-5, with TRBD2 as a possible D gene (6 bases). V was pared by 1 base and J by 5 bases, with 17 bases between. CDR3 length: 16 residues. In germline, CDR1 is KGHSH, CDR2 LQKENI. The CDR3 here is CASSPLGIAGFETQYF. CDR3 bases: TGTGCCAGCTCACCACTGGGGATCGCGGGGTTTGAGACCCAGTACTTC.

The chain has TRBV2 and TRBJ2-5, with D perhaps matching TRBD2 (5 bases). Germline assignment: CDR1 SNHLY and CDR2 FYNNEI. The CDR3 has 11 amino acids. Trimming left V 7 bases short and J 6 bases short, with 9 bases between. The chain's CDR3 is CASNSGKTQYF. CDR3 coding DNA: TGTGCCAGCAACTCGGGAAAGACCCAGTACTTC.

The V call is TRBV11-2, the J call TRBJ2-7; the match to TRBD1 covers 12 bases. From germline, CDR1 is SGHAT and CDR2 FQNNGV. The V and J ends lost 6 bases and 7 bases, in that order; junction bases with no gene match: 10. CDR3 size: 15 residues. This CDR3 reads CASRGPGQGAREQYF. For the CDR3, the DNA is TGTGCCAGCAGGGGACCGGGACAGGGGGCGAGGGAGCAGTACTTC.

This rearrangement joins TRBV25-1 to TRBJ2-1, with 7 positions matching TRBD1. In germline, CDR1 is MGHDK, CDR2 SYGVNS. The CDR3 covers 16 residues. The V segment lost 5 bases and the J segment 4 bases; nucleotides outside the gene matches: 11. CDR3 loop: CASSQTGTALYNEQFF. CDR3 coding DNA: TGTGCCAGCAGTCAAACCGGGACAGCTCTTTACAATGAGCAGTTCTTC.

The chain carries TRBV18 and TRBJ2-7; D is possibly TRBD1 (5 bases). V dropped 2 bases and J dropped 3 bases, with 8 bases sitting between them. The CDR3 runs 13 residues. Germline CDR1 is KGHSH and CDR2 is LQKENI. CDR3 residues: CASSPVTDYEQYF. CDR3 bases: TGTGCCAGCTCACCAGTGACAGACTACGAGCAGTACTTC.

This chain joins TRBV9 and TRBJ2-7; possibly TRBD1 or TRBD2 for D (5 bases each). Per germline, CDR1 SGDLS and CDR2 YYNGEE. V lost 4 bases, J lost 5 bases, and 10 bases lay in between. The CDR3 loop spans 12 amino acids. The DNA for the CDR3 is TGTGCCAGCAGCCCCGGGACGAACGAGCAGTACTTC. This sequence encodes CASSPGTNEQYF.

CDR3 protein: CASSLGTGWGAFF. The CDR3 DNA sequence: TGTGCCAGCAGCTTAGGGACAGGGTGGGGAGCTTTCTTT. The rearrangement uses TRBV11-2 and TRBJ1-1, with 8 positions matching TRBD1. J lost 10 bases, V lost 1 base, and 5 bases had no gene match. Germline V gene lookup returns CDR1 SGHAT and CDR2 FQNNGV. This CDR3 is 13 amino acids long.

The genes are TRBV11-2 and TRBJ2-7; the D is unclear. Between the trimmed V and J ends, which lost 5 bases and 1 base, there was a span of 12 bases. This CDR3 is 14 amino acids long. Germline lookup yields CDR1 SGHAT and CDR2 FQNNGV. CDR3 sequence reads: CASSHVKGSYEQYF. The DNA for the CDR3 is TGTGCCAGCAGCCACGTTAAGGGATCCTACGAGCAGTACTTC.

The chain carries TRBV7-2 and TRBJ2-1, with 7 bases fitting TRBD2. J was trimmed by 3 bases and V by 2 bases; bases with no gene match: 7. Germline V CDR1 and CDR2: SGHTA, FQGNSA. The CDR3 has 16 residues. The CDR3 spells CASSLSSQRGYNEQFF. As DNA, the CDR3 is TGTGCCAGCAGCTTAAGTTCCCAGCGGGGCTACAATGAGCAGTTCTTC.

Of note for this clone: The same CDR3 arises from other DNA sequences in this sample as well. The chain recombines TRBV2 with TRBJ1-5; 8 positions agree with TRBD1. The CDR3 is made up of 14 amino acids. Germline V CDR1 and CDR2: SNHLY, FYNNEI. The V gene end was trimmed by 2 bases and the J gene end by 4 bases; junction bases not matched to a gene: 1. CDR3 region: CASSERTGNQPQHF. The DNA for the CDR3 is TGTGCCAGCAGTGAACGGACAGGGAATCAGCCCCAGCATTTT.

This rearrangement joins TRBV4-1 to TRBJ2-3; D call uncertain. The CDR3 runs 15 residues. Germline V gene lookup returns CDR1 MGHRA and CDR2 YSYEKL. Trimming removed 0 bases from V and 6 bases from J, with 13 bases in between. CDR3 DNA: TGCGCCAGCAGCCAAGAACGCCTTAACGATGATACGCAGTATTTT. This translates into CASSQERLNDDTQYF.

Comment on this clone: A much larger clonotype is one base distant, so this may be a read error. This CDR3 is also generated by other DNA sequences in the sample. CDR3 residues: CASSYSGANVLTF. The CDR3 DNA sequence: TGTGCCAGCAGCTACTCTGGGGCCAACGTCCTGACTTTC. V gene TRBV5-6 combines with J gene TRBJ2-6, with D uncertain. V gave up 3 bases and J gave up 0 bases, with 1 base separating them. The CDR3 runs to 13 residues. The germline gives CDR1 SGHDT, CDR2 YYEEEE.

This chain joins TRBV30 and TRBJ2-7, with 8 bases fitting TRBD2. Germline V gene lookup returns CDR1 GTSNPN and CDR2 SVGIG (reference sequence). J gave up 7 bases and V 4 bases, and 9 bases lay outside the gene matches. This CDR3 is built from 13 residues. This CDR3 reads CAWTTGGPGEQYF. The CDR3 DNA reads as TGTGCCTGGACTACGGGGGGGCCCGGGGAGCAGTACTTC.

This chain joins TRBV9 and TRBJ1-2; a possible D gene is TRBD1 (5 bases). From germline, CDR1 is SGDLS and CDR2 YYNGEE. The CDR3 covers 14 residues. V lost 0 bases to trimming and J lost 4 bases, with 10 bases between them. CDR3 region: CASSVGQPSYGYTF. The CDR3 DNA follows: TGTGCCAGCAGCGTAGGACAGCCTAGCTATGGCTACACCTTC.

The V call is TRBV25-1, the J call TRBJ2-3, with a weak D call TRBD2 (6 bases). V was clipped by 1 base and J by 3 bases, with 11 bases between them. This CDR3 is built from 15 residues. Looked up from germline, CDR1 is MGHDK and CDR2 is SYGVNS. The CDR3: CASSEWAGKTDTQYF. For the CDR3, the DNA is TGTGCCAGCAGTGAATGGGCGGGGAAGACAGATACGCAGTATTTT.

The gene calls are TRBV6-1 and TRBJ1-6; D is unresolved. V was shortened by 11 bases and J by 0 bases, with 5 bases between the two germline ends. Looked up from germline, CDR1 is MNHNS and CDR2 is SASEGT. The CDR3 is 12 amino acids. CDR3 sequence: CAGGSYNSPLHF. For the CDR3, the DNA is TGTGCCGGAGGCTCCTATAATTCACCCCTCCACTTT.

This chain connects TRBV30 to TRBJ2-7; D remains unclear. V lost 4 bases and J 4 bases, leaving 11 bases between the germline ends. Germline lookup yields CDR1 GTSNPN and CDR2 SVGIG (reference sequence). The CDR3 is 12 amino acids. CDR3 nucleotide sequence: TGTGCCTGGACAGGAAATCTGTACGAGCAGTACTTC. It specifies CAWTGNLYEQYF.

This chain connects TRBV5-8 to TRBJ2-3; the D is unclear. Trimming cost V 1 base and J 1 base, with 10 bases left between them. This CDR3 is built from 15 residues. CDR1 and CDR2 (germline): SGHTS, YDEGEE. DNA for the CDR3: TGTGCCAGCAGCTTGCTTAACTTCGGCACAGATACGCAGTATTTT. It encodes CASSLLNFGTDTQYF.

This clone was seen a few times. The J gene is TRBJ1-6, the V gene TRBV28; D call uncertain. Trimming pared 6 bases from V and 14 bases from J, leaving 14 bases between. The CDR3 has 12 amino acids. Per germline, CDR1 MDHEN and CDR2 SYDVKM. The CDR3 DNA follows: TGTGCCAGCAGCCTAAGACCTGGGGCCCTCCACTTT. Translated, it gives CASSLRPGALHF.

V and J are TRBV5-1 and TRBJ2-3; D gene unclear. The germline V and J ends were trimmed by 0 bases and 0 bases, with 5 bases remaining between them. From germline, CDR1 is SGHRS and CDR2 YFSETQ. The CDR3 sequence is 14 residues long. CDR3 coding DNA: TGCGCCAGCAGCTTGGACGTAAGCACAGATACGCAGTATTTT. Translation: CASSLDVSTDTQYF.

V gene TRBV11-2 combines with J gene TRBJ1-2, with a weak D call TRBD1 (5 bases). The V and J ends lost 1 base and 2 bases respectively, with 8 bases between them. Germline CDR1 is SGHAT and CDR2 is FQNNGV. The CDR3 covers 14 residues. CDR3 coding DNA: TGTGCCAGCAGCTTAGGGGGGACCAACTATGGCTACACCTTC. The encoded protein is CASSLGGTNYGYTF.

This rearrangement joins TRBV2 to TRBJ1-5; D gene uncertain. Germline loops: CDR1 SNHLY, CDR2 FYNNEI. CDR3 length: 15 amino acids. V was shortened by 3 bases and J by 4 bases, with 13 bases between the two germline ends. Here the CDR3 DNA reads TGTGCCAGCAGTGATTCAGGACTTAGGAATCAGCCCCAGCATTTT. Its protein product is CASSDSGLRNQPQHF.

The chain uses TRBV12-5 and TRBJ1-5; no clear D gene. V lost 6 bases to trimming and J lost 2 bases, with 8 bases between them. Per the germline V gene, CDR1 is LGHNT and CDR2 is FRNRAP. CDR3 length: 13 residues. The CDR3 coding sequence is TGTGCTAGTGGCAACGGGGGCAATCAGCCCCAGCATTTT. Its translation: CASGNGGNQPQHF.

This chain links TRBV4-3 with TRBJ1-5; 10 positions agree with TRBD1. The CDR3 totals 15 residues. V lost 0 bases, J lost 7 bases, and 3 bases stayed unmatched. CDR1 and CDR2 from the germline V gene are LGHNA and YSLEER. CDR3 DNA: TGCGCCAGCAGCCAAGAGACAGGGGGCGGGCAGCCCCAGCATTTT. Translation gives CASSQETGGGQPQHF.

DNA for the CDR3: TGTGCCAGCAGCCAAATCCTACGGGGCGCCTCCTACGAGCAGTACTTC. Translation: CASSQILRGASYEQYF. The chain employs TRBV14 and TRBJ2-7; TRBD1 or TRBD2 may be the D gene (5 bases each). This CDR3 has 16 amino acids. Germline V gene sequence: CDR1 SGHDN, CDR2 FVKESK. The V gene lost 2 bases and the J gene lost 0 bases, with 14 bases spanning the gap.